Below, one T cell receptor (beta chain) is given with its context. This specimen belongs to a study of shared clonotypes between healthy human individuals. Trimming stripped 1 base from V and 2 bases from J, with 9 bases between. Germline CDR1 SGHRS, CDR2 YFSETQ. The CDR3 totals 14 residues. Assay used: immunoSEQ multiplex PCR; TCRdb lists only in-frame clones, some missing. The sample includes roughly 2,500,000 clones, approximately 93% of them seen just once. This clonotype originated in a man younger than 35 in good health. Some clones in this sample may be carry-over from other donors' samples. The sample was naive CD4+ T cells from PBMCs. Subset: CD45RA+ positively selected. The gene calls are TRBV5-1 and TRBJ1-2; a weak D match, TRBD1 (6 bases). The CDR3 spells CASSLFQGNYGYTF. As DNA, the CDR3 is TGCGCCAGCAGCTTGTTTCAGGGGAACTATGGCTACACCTTC.